A selection of T cell receptor beta chains follows, all from one sample in a study of blood T cell repertoires in COVID-19. Repertoires were generated with immunoSEQ multiplex PCR, while TCRdb's copy carries only in-frame clones and drops some. The sample lists 170,000 or so clones; 84% were seen once. Specimen: peripheral blood. The source is a man younger than 30 with active or convalescent COVID-19. The CDR3 runs from the conserved cysteine through the conserved F or W. A D gene is named only where the DNA matches it firmly. The size of a clone is reported for some rows only, either as once, few or many, or as a class for expanded clones.

TRBJ2-3,TRBD1,TRBV5-4,-,CASSDGTGGFYTDTQYF,TGTGCCAGCAGCGATGGGACAGGGGGCTTTTACACAGATACGCAGTATTTT
TRBJ2-1,TRBD1,TRBV9,few,CASSAQGNSYNEQFF,TGTGCCAGCAGCGCACAGGGGAACTCCTACAATGAGCAGTTCTTC
TRBJ1-2,TRBD1,TRBV5-1,-,CASSLGDRPNYGYTF,TGCGCCAGCAGCCTAGGGGACAGGCCAAACTATGGCTACACCTTC
TRBJ1-1,-,TRBV28,-,CASSLIGKDMTNTEAFF,TGTGCCAGCAGTTTAATCGGGAAAGACATGACGAACACTGAAGCTTTCTTT
TRBJ2-7,-,TRBV6-5,-,CASSSADRRGYEQYF,TGTGCCAGCAGTTCAGCAGACAGGCGAGGGTACGAGCAGTACTTC
TRBJ2-5,-,TRBV4-1,-,CASSQGDTHQETQYF,TGCGCCAGCAGCCAAGGAGACACCCACCAAGAGACCCAGTACTTC
TRBJ2-2,-,TRBV6-5,-,CASSHRTVSTGELFF,TGTGCCAGCAGTCATCGGACAGTTTCGACCGGGGAGCTGTTTTTT
TRBJ1-1,TRBD1,TRBV15,once,CATSYRGNTEAFF,TGTGCCACCAGCTACAGGGGGAACACTGAAGCTTTCTTT
TRBJ2-2,TRBD2,TRBV2,-,CASSGLGLARDTGELFF,TGTGCCAGCAGTGGCCTGGGACTAGCTAGGGACACCGGGGAGCTGTTTTTT
TRBJ1-4,-,TRBV28,-,CASRSNEKLFF,TGTGCCAGCAGGTCGAATGAAAAACTGTTTTTT
TRBJ2-3,TRBD2,TRBV14,-,CASSLGTSGYSSTDTQYF,TGTGCCAGCAGCCTCGGGACTAGCGGATATTCTAGCACAGATACGCAGTATTTT
TRBJ2-1,-,TRBV30,-,CAWTRGAAYNEQFF,TGTGCCTGGACTCGGGGAGCGGCCTACAATGAGCAGTTCTTC
TRBJ2-7,TRBD2,TRBV6-5,-,CASSYISGGYEQYF,TGTGCCAGCAGTTACATAAGCGGGGGCTACGAGCAGTACTTC
TRBJ1-1,-,TRBV27,-,CASPRRGGASTEAFF,TGTGCCAGCCCTCGTAGAGGGGGGGCGAGTACTGAAGCTTTCTTT
TRBJ2-2,TRBD2,TRBV27,-,CASSLAGGPNTGELFF,TGTGCCAGCAGTTTAGCGGGGGGGCCAAACACCGGGGAGCTGTTTTTT